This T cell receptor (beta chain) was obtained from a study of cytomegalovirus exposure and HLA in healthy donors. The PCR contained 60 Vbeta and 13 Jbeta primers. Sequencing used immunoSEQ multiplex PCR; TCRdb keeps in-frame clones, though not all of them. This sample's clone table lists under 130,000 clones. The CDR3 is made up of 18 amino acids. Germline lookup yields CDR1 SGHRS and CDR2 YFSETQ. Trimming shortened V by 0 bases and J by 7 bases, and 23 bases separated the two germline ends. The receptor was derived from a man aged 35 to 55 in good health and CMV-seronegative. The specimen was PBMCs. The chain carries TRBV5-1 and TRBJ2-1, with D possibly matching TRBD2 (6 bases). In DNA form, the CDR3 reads TGCGCCAGCAGCTTGGCCTGGGATCTCCGTGGGACTGAGAATGAGCAGTTCTTC. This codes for CASSLAWDLRGTENEQFF.